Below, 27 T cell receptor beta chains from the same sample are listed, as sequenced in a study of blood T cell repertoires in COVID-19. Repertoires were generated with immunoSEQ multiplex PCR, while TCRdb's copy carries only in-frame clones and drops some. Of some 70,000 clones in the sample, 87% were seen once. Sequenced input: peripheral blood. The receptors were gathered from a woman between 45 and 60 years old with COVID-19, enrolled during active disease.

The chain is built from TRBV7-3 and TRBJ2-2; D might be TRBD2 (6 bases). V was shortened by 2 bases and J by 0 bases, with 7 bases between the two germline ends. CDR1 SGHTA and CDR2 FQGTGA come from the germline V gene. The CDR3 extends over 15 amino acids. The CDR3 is CASSLGGANTGELFF. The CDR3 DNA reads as TGTGCCAGCAGCTTAGGCGGGGCGAACACCGGGGAGCTGTTTTTT. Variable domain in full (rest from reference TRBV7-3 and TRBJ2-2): GAGVSQTPSNKVTEKGKYVELRCDPISGHTALYWYRQSLGQGPEFLIYFQGTGAADDSGLPNDRFFAVRPEGSVSTLKIQRTERGDSAVYLCASSLGGANTGELFFGEGSRLTVL.

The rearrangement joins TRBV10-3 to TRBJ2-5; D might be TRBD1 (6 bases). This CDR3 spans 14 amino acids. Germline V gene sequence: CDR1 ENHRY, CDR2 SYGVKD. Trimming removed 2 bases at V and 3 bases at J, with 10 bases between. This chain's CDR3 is CAISEGGQKETQYF. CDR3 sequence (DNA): TGTGCCATCAGTGAGGGCGGACAGAAAGAGACCCAGTACTTC.

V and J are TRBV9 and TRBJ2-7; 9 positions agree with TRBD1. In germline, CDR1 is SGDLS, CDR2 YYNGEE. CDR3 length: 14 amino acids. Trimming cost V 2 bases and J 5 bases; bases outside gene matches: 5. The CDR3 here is CASSVAQGADEQYF. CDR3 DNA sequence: TGTGCCAGCAGCGTTGCACAGGGGGCTGACGAGCAGTACTTC. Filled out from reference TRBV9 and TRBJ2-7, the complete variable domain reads DSGVTQTPKHLITATGQRVTLRCSPRSGDLSVYWYQQSLDQGLQFLIQYYNGEERAKGNILERFSAQQFPDLHSELNLSSLELGDSALYFCASSVAQGADEQYFGPGTRLTVT.

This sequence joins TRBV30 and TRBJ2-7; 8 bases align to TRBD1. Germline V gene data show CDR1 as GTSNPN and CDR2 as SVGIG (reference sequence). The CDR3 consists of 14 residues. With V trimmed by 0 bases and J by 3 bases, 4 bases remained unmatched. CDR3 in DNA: TGTGCCTGGAGTGTAGGGGACAGGCTCTACGAGCAGTACTTC. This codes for CAWSVGDRLYEQYF.

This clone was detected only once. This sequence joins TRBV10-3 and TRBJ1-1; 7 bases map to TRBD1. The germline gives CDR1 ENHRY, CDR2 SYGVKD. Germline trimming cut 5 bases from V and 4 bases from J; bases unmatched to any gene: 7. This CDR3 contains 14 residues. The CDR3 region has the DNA TGTGCCATCAGTATACAGGGGACGGGCACTGAAGCTTTCTTT. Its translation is CAISIQGTGTEAFF.

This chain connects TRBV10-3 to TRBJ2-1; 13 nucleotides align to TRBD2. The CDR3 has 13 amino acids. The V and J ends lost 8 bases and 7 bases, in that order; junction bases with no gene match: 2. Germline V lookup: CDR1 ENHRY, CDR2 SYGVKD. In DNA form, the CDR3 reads TGTGCCATCGGGACTAGCGGGATTAATGAGCAGTTCTTC. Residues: CAIGTSGINEQFF.

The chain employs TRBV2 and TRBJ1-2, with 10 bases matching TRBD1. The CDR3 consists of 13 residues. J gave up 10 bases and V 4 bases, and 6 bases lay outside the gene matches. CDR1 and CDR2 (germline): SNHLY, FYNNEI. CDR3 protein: CASSAGTGVYYTF. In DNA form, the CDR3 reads TGTGCCAGCAGTGCCGGGACAGGGGTTTACTACACCTTC.

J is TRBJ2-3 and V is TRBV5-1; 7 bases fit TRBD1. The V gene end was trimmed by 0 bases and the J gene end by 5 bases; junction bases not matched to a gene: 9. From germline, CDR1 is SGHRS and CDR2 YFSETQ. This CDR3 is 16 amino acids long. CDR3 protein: CASSLALRQGVDTQYF. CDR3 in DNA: TGCGCCAGCAGCTTGGCCCTGCGGCAGGGGGTAGATACGCAGTATTTT.

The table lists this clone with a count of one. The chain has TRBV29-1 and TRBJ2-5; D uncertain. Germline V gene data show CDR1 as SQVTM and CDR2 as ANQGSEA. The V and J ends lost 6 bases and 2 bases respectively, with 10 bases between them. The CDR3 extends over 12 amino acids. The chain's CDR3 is CSVLVSQETQYF. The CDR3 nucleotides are TGCAGCGTCTTAGTTTCACAAGAGACCCAGTACTTC.

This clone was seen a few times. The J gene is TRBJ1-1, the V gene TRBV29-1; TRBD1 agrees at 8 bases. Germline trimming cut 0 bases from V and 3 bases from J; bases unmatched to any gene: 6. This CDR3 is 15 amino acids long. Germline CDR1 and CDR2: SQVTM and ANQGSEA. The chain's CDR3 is CSVEDPDRGYTEAFF. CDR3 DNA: TGCAGCGTTGAAGACCCTGACAGGGGTTACACTGAAGCTTTCTTT.

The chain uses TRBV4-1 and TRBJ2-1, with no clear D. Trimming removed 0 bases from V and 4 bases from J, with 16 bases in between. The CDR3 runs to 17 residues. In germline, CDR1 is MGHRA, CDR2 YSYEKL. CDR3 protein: CASSQDLRVGGYNEQFF. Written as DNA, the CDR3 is TGCGCCAGCAGCCAAGATCTCCGGGTAGGTGGTTACAATGAGCAGTTCTTC.

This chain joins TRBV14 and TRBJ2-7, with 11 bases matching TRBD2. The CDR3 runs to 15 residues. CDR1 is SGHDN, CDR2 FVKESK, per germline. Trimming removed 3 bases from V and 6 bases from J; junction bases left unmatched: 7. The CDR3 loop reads CASSHRLAGRGEQYF. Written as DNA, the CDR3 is TGTGCCAGCAGCCACCGACTAGCGGGGAGGGGCGAGCAGTACTTC.

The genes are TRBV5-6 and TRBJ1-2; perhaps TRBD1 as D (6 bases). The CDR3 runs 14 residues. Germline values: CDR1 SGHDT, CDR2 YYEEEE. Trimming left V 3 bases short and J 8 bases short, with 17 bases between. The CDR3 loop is CASSWAGGRRGYTF. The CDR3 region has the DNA TGTGCCAGCAGCTGGGCGGGGGGGCGCCGCGGCTACACCTTC. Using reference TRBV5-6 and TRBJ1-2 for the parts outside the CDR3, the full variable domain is DAGVTQSPTHLIKTRGQQVTLRCSPKSGHDTVSWYQQALGQGPQFIFQYYEEEERQRGNFPDRFSGHQFPNYSSELNVNALLLGDSALYLCASSWAGGRRGYTFGSGTRLTVV.

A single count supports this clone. The DNA for the CDR3 is TGTGCCAGTAGTGTGACGGGAGTCTCCTACAATGAGCAGTTCTTC. This translates into CASSVTGVSYNEQFF. V usage is TRBV19 and J usage is TRBJ2-1; weak D call: TRBD2 (6 bases). This CDR3 is 15 amino acids long. Germline CDR1 LNHDA, CDR2 SQIVND (reference sequence). Trimming removed 5 bases from V and 0 bases from J, with 11 bases in between.

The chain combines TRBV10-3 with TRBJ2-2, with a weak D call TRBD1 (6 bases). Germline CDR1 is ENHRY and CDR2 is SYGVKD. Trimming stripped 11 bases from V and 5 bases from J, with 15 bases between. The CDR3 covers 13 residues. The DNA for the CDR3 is TGTGCCCTCCGGGACATAAGGACCGGGGAGCTGTTTTTT. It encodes CALRDIRTGELFF.

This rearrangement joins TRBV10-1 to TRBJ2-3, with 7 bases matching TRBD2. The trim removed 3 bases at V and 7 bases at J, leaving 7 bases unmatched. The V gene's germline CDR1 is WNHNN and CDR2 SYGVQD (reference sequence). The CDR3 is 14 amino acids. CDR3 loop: CASSEQTSIHTQYF. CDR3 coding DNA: TGCGCCAGCAGTGAACAGACTAGCATCCATACGCAGTATTTT.

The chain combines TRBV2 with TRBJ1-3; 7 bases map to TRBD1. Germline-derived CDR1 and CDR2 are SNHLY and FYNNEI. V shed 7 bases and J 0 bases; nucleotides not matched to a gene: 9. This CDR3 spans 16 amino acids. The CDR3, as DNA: TGTGCCAGCACAGGGGACAGAGTTTCCTCTGGAAACACCATATATTTT. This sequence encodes CASTGDRVSSGNTIYF.

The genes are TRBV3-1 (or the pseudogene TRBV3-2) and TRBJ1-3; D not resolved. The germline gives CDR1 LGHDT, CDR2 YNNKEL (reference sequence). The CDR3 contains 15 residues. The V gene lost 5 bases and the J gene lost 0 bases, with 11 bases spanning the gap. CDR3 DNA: TGTGCCAGCAGCTCCCGACTGAGCTCTGGAAACACCATATATTTT. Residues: CASSSRLSSGNTIYF.

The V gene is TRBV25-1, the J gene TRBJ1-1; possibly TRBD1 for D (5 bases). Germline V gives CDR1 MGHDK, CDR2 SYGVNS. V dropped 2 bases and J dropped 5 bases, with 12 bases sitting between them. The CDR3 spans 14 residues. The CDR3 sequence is CASSEDGRGTEAFF. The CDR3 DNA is TGTGCCAGCAGTGAAGATGGCCGGGGGACTGAAGCTTTCTTT. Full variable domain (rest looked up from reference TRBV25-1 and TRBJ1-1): EADIYQTPRYLVIGTGKKITLECSQTMGHDKMYWYQQDPGMELHLIHYSYGVNSTEKGDLSSESTVSRIRTEHFPLTLESARPSHTSQYLCASSEDGRGTEAFFGQGTRLTVV.

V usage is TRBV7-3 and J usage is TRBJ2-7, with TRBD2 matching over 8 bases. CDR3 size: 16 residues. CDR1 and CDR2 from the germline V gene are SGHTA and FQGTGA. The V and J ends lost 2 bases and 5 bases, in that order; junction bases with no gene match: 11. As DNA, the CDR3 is TGTGCCAGCAGCTTACAAGGCAGCGGGAGCCCCAACGAGCAGTACTTC. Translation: CASSLQGSGSPNEQYF.

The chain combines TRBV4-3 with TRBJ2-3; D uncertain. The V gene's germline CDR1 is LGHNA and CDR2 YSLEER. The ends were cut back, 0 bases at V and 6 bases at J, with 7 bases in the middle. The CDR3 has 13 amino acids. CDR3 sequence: CASSQDFSDTQYF. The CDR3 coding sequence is TGCGCCAGCAGCCAAGATTTCTCGGATACGCAGTATTTT.

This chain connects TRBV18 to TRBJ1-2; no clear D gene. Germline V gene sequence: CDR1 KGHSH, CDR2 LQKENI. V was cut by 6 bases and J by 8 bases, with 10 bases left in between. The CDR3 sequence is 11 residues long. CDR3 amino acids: CASSYLEGYTF. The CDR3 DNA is TGTGCCAGCTCCTACTTGGAGGGCTACACCTTC.

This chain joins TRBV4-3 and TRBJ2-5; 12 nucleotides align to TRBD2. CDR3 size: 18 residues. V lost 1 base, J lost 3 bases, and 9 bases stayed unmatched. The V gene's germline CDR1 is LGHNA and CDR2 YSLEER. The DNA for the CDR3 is TGCGCCAGCAGCCAAGGACTAGCGGGAGCCCCTTGGAAAGAGACCCAGTACTTC. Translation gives CASSQGLAGAPWKETQYF.

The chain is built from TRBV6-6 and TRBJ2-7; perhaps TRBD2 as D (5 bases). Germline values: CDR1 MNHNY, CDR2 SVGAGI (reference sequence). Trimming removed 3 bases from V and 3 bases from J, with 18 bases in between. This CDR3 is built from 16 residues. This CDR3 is CASSYAPGLGHYEQYF. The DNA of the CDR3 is TGTGCCAGCAGTTATGCCCCAGGACTGGGTCACTACGAGCAGTACTTC.

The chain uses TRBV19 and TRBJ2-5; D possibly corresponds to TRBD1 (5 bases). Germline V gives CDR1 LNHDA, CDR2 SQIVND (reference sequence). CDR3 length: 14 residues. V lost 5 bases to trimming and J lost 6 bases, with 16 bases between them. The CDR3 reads CASSQGPGGKTQYF. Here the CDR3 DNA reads TGTGCCAGTAGTCAGGGTCCCGGCGGAAAGACCCAGTACTTC.

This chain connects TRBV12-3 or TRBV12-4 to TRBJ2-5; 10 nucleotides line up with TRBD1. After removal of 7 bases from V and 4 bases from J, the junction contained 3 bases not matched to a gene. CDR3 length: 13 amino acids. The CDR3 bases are TGTGCCAGCAAAGGGACAGGGGTAGAGACCCAGTACTTC. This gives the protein CASKGTGVETQYF.

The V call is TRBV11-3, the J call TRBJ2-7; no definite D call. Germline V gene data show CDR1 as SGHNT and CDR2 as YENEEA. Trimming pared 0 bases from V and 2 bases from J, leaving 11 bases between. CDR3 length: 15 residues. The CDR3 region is CASSLEVERAYEQYF. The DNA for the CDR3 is TGTGCCAGCAGCTTAGAGGTCGAGAGAGCCTACGAGCAGTACTTC. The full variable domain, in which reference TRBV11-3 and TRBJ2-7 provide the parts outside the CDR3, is EAGVVQSPRYKIIEKKQPVAFWCNPISGHNTLYWYLQNLGQGPELLIRYENEEAVDDSQLPKDRFSAERLKGVDSTLKIQPAELGDSAVYLCASSLEVERAYEQYFGPGTRLTVT.